In its sample, the clone carrying this TCR beta chain was seen many times. No antigen is known for it. Other DNA sequences in the same sample also yield this CDR3. Thyroid surgery was performed in patients who had received no treatment beforehand. J gave up 4 bases and V 3 bases, and 9 bases lay outside the gene matches. CDR1 and CDR2 from the germline V gene are ENHRY and SYGVKD. The CDR3 sequence is 19 residues long. Under the authors' procedure: The study took CDR3 differences across clinicopathological groups and made a distant-metastasis classifier for papillary thyroid cancer from them. TCRdb re-called the PCR reads with MiXCR. The V and J calls, along with clone size, are taken from TCRdb and not from the paper's own processing. The sample consists of tens of thousands of clones, 18% of them appearing once. The entry originates in a study of metastatic and nonmetastatic thyroid tumors. Across the study: Where malignant and benign thyroid patients were concerned, repertoires were compared across blood and tumor or nodule tissue. Regarding the study as a whole: Versus benign nodules, malignant thyroid tumors reportedly had significantly higher TCR beta diversity, in blood and tumor.

Sequencing input: adjacent normal tissue. The chain links TRBV10-3 to TRBJ2-2; 15 nucleotides line up with TRBD2. The receptor's source is a male donor with papillary thyroid cancer or a benign thyroid nodule (not recorded which). Some clones in this sample may be carry-over from other donors' samples. CDR3 DNA sequence: TGTGCCATCAGTGATCCGGGACTAGCGGGAGGAGTCGGCACCGGGGAGCTGTTTTTT. Translating gives CAISDPGLAGGVGTGELFF.